The 6 T cell receptor beta chains presented below share a single source sample, sequenced in a study of shared clonotypes between healthy human individuals. Method: immunoSEQ multiplex PCR; TCRdb's copy keeps in-frame clones and lacks some. Among 2 million to 2.5 million clones, more than 80% were seen once, and the ten largest hold 0.35% to 0.5%. The sequenced sample was naive CD4+ T cells from PBMCs. Subset meaning: CD45RA+ positively selected. All receptors come from a man aged 18 to 30 in good health. Some clones in this sample may be carry-over from other donors' samples.

In this sample, this clone turned up once. The genes are TRBV29-1 and TRBJ2-5, with 13 bases matching TRBD2. The V gene end was trimmed by 6 bases and the J gene end by 4 bases; junction bases not matched to a gene: 2. CDR1 and CDR2 from the germline V gene are SQVTM and ANQGSEA. The CDR3 contains 13 residues. The DNA of the CDR3 is TGCAGCGTGAGACTAGCGGGAGGAGAGACCCAGTACTTC. This sequence encodes CSVRLAGGETQYF.

The chain recombines TRBV5-1 with TRBJ1-3; 8 bases fit TRBD1. The V gene end was trimmed by 6 bases and the J gene end by 4 bases; junction bases not matched to a gene: 6. The CDR3 is made up of 14 amino acids. Germline CDR1 reads SGHRS; CDR2 reads YFSETQ. The CDR3 sequence: CASTQGAGGNTIYF. The CDR3 DNA sequence: TGCGCCAGCACGCAGGGGGCCGGGGGAAACACCATATATTTT.

The chain has TRBV30 and TRBJ2-5; D is uncertain. Germline CDR1 GTSNPN, CDR2 SVGIG (reference sequence). The CDR3 is 11 residues long. V was trimmed by 0 bases and J by 7 bases, leaving 6 bases between them. The CDR3 is CAWSVLGTQYF. CDR3 nucleotides: TGTGCCTGGAGTGTACTGGGGACCCAGTACTTC.

The genes are TRBV5-4 and TRBJ2-1, with 8 bases identical to TRBD2. The CDR3 is 15 amino acids. The V segment lost 3 bases and the J segment 5 bases; nucleotides outside the gene matches: 7. CDR1 SGHNT and CDR2 YYREEE come from the germline V gene (reference sequence). The CDR3 coding sequence is TGTGCCAGCAGCTCGTGGGGGACTAGGGACAATGAGCAGTTCTTC. Amino acid sequence: CASSSWGTRDNEQFF.

This clone was recorded only once. The rearrangement uses TRBV4-1 and TRBJ1-1, with D uncertain. CDR1 is MGHRA, CDR2 YSYEKL, per germline. V lost 1 base to trimming and J lost 4 bases, with 13 bases between them. The CDR3 is 15 residues long. The CDR3 loop reads CASSQVGDLGTEAFF. CDR3 nucleotides: TGCGCCAGCAGCCAAGTTGGAGATCTGGGCACTGAAGCTTTCTTT.

The chain is built from TRBV6-6 and TRBJ2-7; 7 positions match TRBD1. J lost 2 bases, V lost 8 bases, and 9 bases had no gene match. The germline gives CDR1 MNHNY, CDR2 SVGAGI (reference sequence). The CDR3 is 14 residues long. CDR3 sequence: CASLRTGQTYEQYF. The CDR3 coding sequence is TGTGCCAGCCTAAGGACAGGCCAAACCTACGAGCAGTACTTC.